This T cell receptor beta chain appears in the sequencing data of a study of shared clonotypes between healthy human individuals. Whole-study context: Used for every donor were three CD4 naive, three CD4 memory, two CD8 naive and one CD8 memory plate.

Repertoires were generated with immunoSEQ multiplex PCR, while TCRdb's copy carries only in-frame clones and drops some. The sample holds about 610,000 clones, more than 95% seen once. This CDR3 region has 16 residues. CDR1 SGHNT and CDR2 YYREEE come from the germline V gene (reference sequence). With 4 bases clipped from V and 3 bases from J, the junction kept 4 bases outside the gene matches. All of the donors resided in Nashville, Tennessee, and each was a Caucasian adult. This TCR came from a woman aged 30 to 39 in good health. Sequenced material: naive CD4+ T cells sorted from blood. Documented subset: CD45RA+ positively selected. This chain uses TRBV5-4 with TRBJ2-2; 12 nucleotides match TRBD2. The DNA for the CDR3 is TGTGCCAGCAGCCCCCGACTAGCGGGAGACACCGGGGAGCTGTTTTTT. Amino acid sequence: CASSPRLAGDTGELFF.